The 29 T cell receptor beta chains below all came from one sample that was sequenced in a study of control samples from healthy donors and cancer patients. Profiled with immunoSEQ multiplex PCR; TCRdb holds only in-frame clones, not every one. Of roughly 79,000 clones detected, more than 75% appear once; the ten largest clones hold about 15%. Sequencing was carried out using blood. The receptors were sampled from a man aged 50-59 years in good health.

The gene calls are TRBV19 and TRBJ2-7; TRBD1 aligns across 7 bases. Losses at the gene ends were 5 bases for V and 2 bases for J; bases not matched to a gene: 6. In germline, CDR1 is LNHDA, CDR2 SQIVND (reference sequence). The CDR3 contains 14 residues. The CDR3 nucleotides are TGTGCCAGTAGTGGCCAGGGACAGCCCTACGAGCAGTACTTC. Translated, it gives CASSGQGQPYEQYF.

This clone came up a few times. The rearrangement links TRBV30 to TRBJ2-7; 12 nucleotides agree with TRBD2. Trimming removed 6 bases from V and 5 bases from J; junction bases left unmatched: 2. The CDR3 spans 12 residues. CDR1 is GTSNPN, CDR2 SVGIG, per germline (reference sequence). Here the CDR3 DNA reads TGTGCCTGCTCTAGCGGGAGGGACGAGCAGTACTTC. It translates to CACSSGRDEQYF.

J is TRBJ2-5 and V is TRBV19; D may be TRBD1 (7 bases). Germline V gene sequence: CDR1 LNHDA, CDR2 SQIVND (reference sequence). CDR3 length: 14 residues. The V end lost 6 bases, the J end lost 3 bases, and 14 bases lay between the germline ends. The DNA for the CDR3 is TGTGCCAGTAGGAACAGGGGCGGGAAAGAGACCCAGTACTTC. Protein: CASRNRGGKETQYF. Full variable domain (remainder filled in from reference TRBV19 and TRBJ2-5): DGGITQSPKYLFRKEGQNVTLSCEQNLNHDAMYWYRQDPGQGLRLIYYSQIVNDFQKGDIAEGYSVSREKKESFPLTVTSAQKNPTAFYLCASRNRGGKETQYFGPGTRLLVL.

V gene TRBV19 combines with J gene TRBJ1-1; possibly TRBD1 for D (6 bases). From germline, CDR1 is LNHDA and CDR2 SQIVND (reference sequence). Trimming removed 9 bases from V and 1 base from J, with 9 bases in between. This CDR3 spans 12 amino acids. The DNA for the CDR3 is TGTGCCAGCCAGACAGGGAACACTGAAGCTTTCTTT. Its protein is CASQTGNTEAFF. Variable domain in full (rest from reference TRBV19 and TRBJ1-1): DGGITQSPKYLFRKEGQNVTLSCEQNLNHDAMYWYRQDPGQGLRLIYYSQIVNDFQKGDIAEGYSVSREKKESFPLTVTSAQKNPTAFYLCASQTGNTEAFFGQGTRLTVV.

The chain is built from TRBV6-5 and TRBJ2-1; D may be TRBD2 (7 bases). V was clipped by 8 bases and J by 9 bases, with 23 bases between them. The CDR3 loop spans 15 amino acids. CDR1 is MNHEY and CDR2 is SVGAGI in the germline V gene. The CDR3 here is CASGPGAAGVTEQFF. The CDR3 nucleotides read TGTGCCAGCGGTCCGGGGGCGGCGGGAGTTACTGAGCAGTTCTTC.

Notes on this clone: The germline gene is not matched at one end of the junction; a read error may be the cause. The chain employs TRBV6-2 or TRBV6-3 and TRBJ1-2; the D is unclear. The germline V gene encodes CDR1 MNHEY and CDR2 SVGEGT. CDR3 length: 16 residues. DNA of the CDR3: TGTGCCAGCAGTCAGACAAGGACGCGAGGCGGCTATGACTACACCTTC. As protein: CASSQTRTRGGYDYTF.

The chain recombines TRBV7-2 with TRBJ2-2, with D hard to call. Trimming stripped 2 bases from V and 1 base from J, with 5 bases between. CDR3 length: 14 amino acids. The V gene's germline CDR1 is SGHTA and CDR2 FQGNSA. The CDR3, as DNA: TGTGCCAGCAGCTTATTCCGGAACACCGGGGAGCTGTTTTTT. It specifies CASSLFRNTGELFF.

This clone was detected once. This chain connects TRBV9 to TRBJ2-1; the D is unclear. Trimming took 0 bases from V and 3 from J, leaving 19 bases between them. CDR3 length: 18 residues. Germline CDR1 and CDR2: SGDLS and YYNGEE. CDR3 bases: TGTGCCAGCAGCGTAGAAGACGGACCTGTCTCCTACTACAATGAGCAGTTCTTC. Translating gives CASSVEDGPVSYYNEQFF.

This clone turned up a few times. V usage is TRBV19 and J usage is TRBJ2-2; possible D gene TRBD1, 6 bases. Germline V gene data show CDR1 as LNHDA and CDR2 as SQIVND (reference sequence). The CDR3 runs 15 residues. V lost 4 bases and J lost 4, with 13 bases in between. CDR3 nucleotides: TGTGCCAGTAGTAGAGCTAAAGGGGGCACCGGGGAGCTGTTTTTT. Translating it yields CASSRAKGGTGELFF.

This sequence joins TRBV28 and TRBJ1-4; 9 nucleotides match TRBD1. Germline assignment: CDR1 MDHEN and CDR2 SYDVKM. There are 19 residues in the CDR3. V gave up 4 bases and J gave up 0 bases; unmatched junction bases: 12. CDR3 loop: CASSSGTGWAFATNEKLFF. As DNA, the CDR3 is TGTGCCAGCAGTTCCGGGACAGGGTGGGCTTTTGCAACTAATGAAAAACTGTTTTTT.

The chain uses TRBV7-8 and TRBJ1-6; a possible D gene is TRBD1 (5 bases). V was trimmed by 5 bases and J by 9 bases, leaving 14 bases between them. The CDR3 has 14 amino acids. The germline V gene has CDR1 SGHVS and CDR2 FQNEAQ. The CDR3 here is CASSPTGAGSPLHF. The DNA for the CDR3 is TGTGCCAGCAGCCCCACAGGAGCAGGTTCACCCCTCCACTTT.

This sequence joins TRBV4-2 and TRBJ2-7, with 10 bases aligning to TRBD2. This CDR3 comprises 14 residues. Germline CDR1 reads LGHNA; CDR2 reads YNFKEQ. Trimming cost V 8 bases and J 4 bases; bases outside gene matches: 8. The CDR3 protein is CASAPSGRSYEQYF. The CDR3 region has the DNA TGTGCCAGCGCTCCTAGCGGGAGATCTTACGAGCAGTACTTC.

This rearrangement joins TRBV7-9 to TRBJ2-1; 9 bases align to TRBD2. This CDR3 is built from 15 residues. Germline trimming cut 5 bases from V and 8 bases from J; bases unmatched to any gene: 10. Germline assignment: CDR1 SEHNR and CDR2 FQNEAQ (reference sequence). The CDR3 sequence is CASSITGTSSDEQFF. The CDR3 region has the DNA TGTGCCAGCAGCATCACCGGGACTAGCAGCGATGAGCAGTTCTTC.

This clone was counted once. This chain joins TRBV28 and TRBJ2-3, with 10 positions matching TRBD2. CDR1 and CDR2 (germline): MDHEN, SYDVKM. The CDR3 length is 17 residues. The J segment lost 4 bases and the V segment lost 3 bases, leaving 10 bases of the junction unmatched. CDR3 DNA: TGTGCCAGCAGTTTGGGACTAGCGCCTATCTCCCCAGATACGCAGTATTTT. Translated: CASSLGLAPISPDTQYF.

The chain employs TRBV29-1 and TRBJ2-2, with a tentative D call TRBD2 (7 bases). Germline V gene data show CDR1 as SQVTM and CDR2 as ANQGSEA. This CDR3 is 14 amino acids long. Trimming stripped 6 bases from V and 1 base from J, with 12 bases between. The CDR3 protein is CSVKGGVNTGELFF. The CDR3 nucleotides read TGCAGCGTCAAGGGGGGGGTGAACACCGGGGAGCTGTTTTTT.

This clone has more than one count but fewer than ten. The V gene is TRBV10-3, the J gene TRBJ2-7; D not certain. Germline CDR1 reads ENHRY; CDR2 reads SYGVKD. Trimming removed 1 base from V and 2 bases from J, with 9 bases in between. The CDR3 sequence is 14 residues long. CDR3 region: CAISELSTTYEQYF. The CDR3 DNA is TGTGCCATCAGTGAGTTGAGTACTACCTACGAGCAGTACTTC.

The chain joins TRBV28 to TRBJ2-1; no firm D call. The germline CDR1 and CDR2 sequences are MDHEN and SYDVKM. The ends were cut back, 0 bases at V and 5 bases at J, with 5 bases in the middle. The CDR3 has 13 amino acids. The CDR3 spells CASSLWLDNEQFF. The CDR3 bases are TGTGCCAGCAGTTTATGGCTGGACAATGAGCAGTTCTTC.

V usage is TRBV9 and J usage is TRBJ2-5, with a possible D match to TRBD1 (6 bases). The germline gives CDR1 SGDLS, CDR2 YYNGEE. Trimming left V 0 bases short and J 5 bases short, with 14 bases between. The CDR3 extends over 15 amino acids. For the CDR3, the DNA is TGTGCCAGCAGCGTAGACTATACAGGGACGGAGACCCAGTACTTC. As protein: CASSVDYTGTETQYF.

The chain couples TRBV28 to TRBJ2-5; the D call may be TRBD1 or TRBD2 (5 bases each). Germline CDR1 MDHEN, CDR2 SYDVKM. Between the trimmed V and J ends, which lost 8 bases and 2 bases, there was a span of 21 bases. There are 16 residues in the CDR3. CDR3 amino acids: CASWQRGRGWQETQYF. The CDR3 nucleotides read TGTGCCAGCTGGCAGAGGGGACGGGGTTGGCAAGAGACCCAGTACTTC. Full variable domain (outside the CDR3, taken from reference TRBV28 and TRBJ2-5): DVKVTQSSRYLVKRTGEKVFLECVQDMDHENMFWYRQDPGLGLRLIYFSYDVKMKEKGDIPEGYSVSREKKERFSLILESASTNQTSMYLCASWQRGRGWQETQYFGPGTRLLVL.

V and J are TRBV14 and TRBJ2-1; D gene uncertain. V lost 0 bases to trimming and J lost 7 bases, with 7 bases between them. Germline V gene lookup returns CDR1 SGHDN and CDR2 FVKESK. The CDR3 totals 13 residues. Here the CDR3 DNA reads TGTGCCAGCAGCCAAGAACTCGGGAATGAGCAGTTCTTC. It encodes CASSQELGNEQFF.

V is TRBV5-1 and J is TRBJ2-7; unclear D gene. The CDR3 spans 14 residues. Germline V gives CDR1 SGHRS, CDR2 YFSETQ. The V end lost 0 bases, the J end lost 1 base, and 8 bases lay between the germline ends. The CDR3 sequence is CASSLEPTSYEQYF. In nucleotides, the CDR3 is TGCGCCAGCAGCTTGGAGCCTACTTCCTACGAGCAGTACTTC.

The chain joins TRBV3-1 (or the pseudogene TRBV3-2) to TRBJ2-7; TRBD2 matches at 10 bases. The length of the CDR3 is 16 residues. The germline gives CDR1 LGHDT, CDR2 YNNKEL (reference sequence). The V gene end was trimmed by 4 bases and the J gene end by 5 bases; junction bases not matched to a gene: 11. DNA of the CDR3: TGTGCCAGCAGCCGCTCGGAGCGGGAGGGCCGGGACGAGCAGTACTTC. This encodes CASSRSEREGRDEQYF.

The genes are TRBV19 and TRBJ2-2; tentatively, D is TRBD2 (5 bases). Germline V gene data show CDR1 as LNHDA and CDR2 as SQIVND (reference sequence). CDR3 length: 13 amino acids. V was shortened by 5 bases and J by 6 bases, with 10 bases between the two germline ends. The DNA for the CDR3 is TGTGCCAGTAGTTTTCAGAGGGCCGGGGAGCTGTTTTTT. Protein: CASSFQRAGELFF.

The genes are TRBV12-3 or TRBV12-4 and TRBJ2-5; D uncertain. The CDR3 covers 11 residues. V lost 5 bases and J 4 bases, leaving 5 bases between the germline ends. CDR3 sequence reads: CASSSGETQYF. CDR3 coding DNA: TGTGCCAGCAGTAGTGGAGAGACCCAGTACTTC.

The CDR3 DNA reads as TGTGCCTGGACCCCAGGGGGTCTTAATGAAAAACTGTTTTTT. It translates to CAWTPGGLNEKLFF. The chain is built from TRBV30 and TRBJ1-4; 7 nucleotides match TRBD1. This CDR3 comprises 14 residues. Germline V lookup: CDR1 GTSNPN, CDR2 SVGIG (reference sequence). V shed 4 bases, J shed 4 bases, and the junction held 6 bases outside the gene matches.

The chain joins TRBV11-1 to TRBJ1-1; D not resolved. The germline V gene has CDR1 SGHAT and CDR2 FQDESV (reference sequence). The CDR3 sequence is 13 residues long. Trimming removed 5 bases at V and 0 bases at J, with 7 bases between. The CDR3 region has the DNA TGTGCCAGCAGCCGACGGCTGAACACTGAAGCTTTCTTT. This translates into CASSRRLNTEAFF.

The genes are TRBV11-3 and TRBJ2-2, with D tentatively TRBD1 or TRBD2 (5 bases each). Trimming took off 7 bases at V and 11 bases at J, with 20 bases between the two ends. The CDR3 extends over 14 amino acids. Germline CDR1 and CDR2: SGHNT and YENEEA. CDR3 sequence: CASTGWGTEGELFF. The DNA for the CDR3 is TGTGCCAGCACTGGGTGGGGGACCGAGGGCGAGCTGTTTTTT.

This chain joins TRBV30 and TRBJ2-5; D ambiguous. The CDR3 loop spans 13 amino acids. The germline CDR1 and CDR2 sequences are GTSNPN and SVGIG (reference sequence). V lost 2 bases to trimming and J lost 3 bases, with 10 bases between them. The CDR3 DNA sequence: TGTGCCTGGAGTCTACAAGTAAAAGAGACCCAGTACTTC. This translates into CAWSLQVKETQYF.

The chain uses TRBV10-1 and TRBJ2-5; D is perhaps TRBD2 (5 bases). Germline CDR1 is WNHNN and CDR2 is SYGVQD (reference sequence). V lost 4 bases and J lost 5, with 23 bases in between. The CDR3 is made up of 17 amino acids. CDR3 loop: CASSGWEREPTWETQYF. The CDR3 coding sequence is TGCGCCAGCAGTGGGTGGGAGCGCGAACCGACCTGGGAGACCCAGTACTTC.